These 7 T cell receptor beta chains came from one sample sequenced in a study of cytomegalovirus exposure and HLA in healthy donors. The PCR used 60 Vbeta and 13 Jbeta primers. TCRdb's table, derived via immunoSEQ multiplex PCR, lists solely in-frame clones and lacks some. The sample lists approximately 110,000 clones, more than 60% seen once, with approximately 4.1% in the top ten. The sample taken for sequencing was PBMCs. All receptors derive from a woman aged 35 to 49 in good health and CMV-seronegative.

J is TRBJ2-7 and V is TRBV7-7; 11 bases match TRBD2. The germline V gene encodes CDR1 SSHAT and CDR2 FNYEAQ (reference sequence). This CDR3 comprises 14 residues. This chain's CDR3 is CAGASVAGGDEQYF. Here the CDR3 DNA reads TGTGCGGGGGCTTCAGTAGCGGGAGGGGACGAGCAGTACTTC.

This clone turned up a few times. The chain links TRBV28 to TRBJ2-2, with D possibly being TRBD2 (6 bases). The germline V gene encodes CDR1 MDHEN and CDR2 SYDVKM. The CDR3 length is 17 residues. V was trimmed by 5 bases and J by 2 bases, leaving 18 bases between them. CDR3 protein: CASSLAYGTSNTGELFF. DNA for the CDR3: TGTGCCAGCAGTCTAGCGTACGGGACTTCTAACACCGGGGAGCTGTTTTTT.

The CDR3 protein is CASMLTGSSYEQYF. In nucleotides, the CDR3 is TGTGCCAGTATGTTGACAGGAAGCTCCTACGAGCAGTACTTC. The V call is TRBV19, the J call TRBJ2-7, with D possibly being TRBD1 (6 bases). The CDR3 sequence is 14 residues long. Germline CDR1 reads LNHDA; CDR2 reads SQIVND (reference sequence). V shed 7 bases and J shed 0 bases, with 13 bases lying between them.

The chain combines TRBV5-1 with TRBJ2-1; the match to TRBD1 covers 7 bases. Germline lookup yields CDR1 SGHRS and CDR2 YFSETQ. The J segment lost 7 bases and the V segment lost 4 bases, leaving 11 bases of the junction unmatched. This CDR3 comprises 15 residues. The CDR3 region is CASSLDGQAVNEQFF. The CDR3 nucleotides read TGCGCCAGCAGCCTAGACGGACAGGCTGTTAATGAGCAGTTCTTC.

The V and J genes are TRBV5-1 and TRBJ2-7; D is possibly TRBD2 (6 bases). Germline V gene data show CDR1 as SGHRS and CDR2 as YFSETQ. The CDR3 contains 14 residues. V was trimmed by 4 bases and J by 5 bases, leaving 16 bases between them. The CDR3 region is CASSPRDLGDEQYF. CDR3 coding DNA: TGCGCCAGCAGCCCGCGGGACTTGGGGGACGAGCAGTACTTC.

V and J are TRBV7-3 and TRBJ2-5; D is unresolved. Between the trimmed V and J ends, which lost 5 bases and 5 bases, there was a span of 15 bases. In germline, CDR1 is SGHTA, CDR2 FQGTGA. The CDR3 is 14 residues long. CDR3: CASSLSGGAETQYF. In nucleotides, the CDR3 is TGTGCCAGCAGCCTCTCAGGTGGCGCGGAGACCCAGTACTTC.

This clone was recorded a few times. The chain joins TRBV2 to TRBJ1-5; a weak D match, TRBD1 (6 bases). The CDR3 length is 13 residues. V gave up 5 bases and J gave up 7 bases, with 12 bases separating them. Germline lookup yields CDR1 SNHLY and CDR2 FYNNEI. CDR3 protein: CASSFHREQPQHF. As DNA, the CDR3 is TGTGCCAGCAGTTTTCACAGGGAGCAGCCCCAGCATTTT.